One and the same sample provided the 16 T cell receptor beta chains below, sequenced in a study of early T cells in non-severe SARS-CoV-2 infection. TCRdb processed the 5' RACE reads anew with MiXCR; each CDR3 protein has one entry. Of 88,000 or so distinct CDR3 sequences listed, about 15% are singletons. Material: whole blood. These receptors were collected from an adult who was a healthcare worker with PCR-confirmed SARS-CoV-2 infection or an uninfected control (not recorded which).

The sample holds a few counts of this clonotype. The chain carries TRBV5-5 and TRBJ1-5; D unclear. The V end was cut by 0 bases, the J end by 1 base, with 5 bases between. Germline-derived CDR1 and CDR2 are SGHKS and YYEKEE (reference sequence). The CDR3 covers 14 residues. As DNA, the CDR3 is TGTGCCAGCAGCTTGGAGGACAGCAATCAGCCCCAGCATTTT. It encodes CASSLEDSNQPQHF.

The chain joins TRBV28 to TRBJ2-7; no clear D. The CDR3 is 11 amino acids. V was cut by 6 bases and J by 6 bases, with 9 bases left in between. The germline V gene encodes CDR1 MDHEN and CDR2 SYDVKM. The CDR3 sequence is CASSLNREQYF. The CDR3, as DNA: TGTGCCAGCAGCTTGAATCGCGAGCAGTACTTC.

This clonotype was seen more than once but under ten times. The chain couples TRBV15 to TRBJ2-3; D not certain. Germline V lookup: CDR1 LNHNV, CDR2 YYDKDF (reference sequence). CDR3 length: 15 residues. With 3 bases removed from V and 2 bases from J, the gap between germline ends came to 12 bases. The CDR3: CATSRIRRSTDTQYF. CDR3 bases: TGTGCCACCAGCAGGATCAGACGATCCACAGATACGCAGTATTTT.

V is TRBV25-1 and J is TRBJ2-3; a weak D match, TRBD2 (6 bases). Trimming took off 3 bases at V and 0 bases at J, with 16 bases between the two ends. CDR3 length: 17 residues. CDR1 and CDR2 (germline): MGHDK, SYGVNS. The CDR3: CASSDGSRGLSTDTQYF. The CDR3 coding sequence is TGTGCCAGCAGTGATGGGTCTCGGGGACTTAGCACAGATACGCAGTATTTT.

This clonotype occurred many times. The chain uses TRBV29-1 and TRBJ2-2; 7 bases line up with TRBD2. The CDR3 spans 13 residues. The germline CDR1 and CDR2 sequences are SQVTM and ANQGSEA. The junction had 6 bases not matched to a gene; V was cut back by 4 bases and J by 7 bases. The CDR3 sequence is CSVGGRAGGELFF. Here the CDR3 DNA reads TGCAGCGTTGGTGGGAGGGCCGGCGGGGAGCTGTTTTTT.

This clonotype has a count of ten or more. The rearrangement links TRBV7-8 to TRBJ2-3; no definite D call. This CDR3 region has 15 residues. V was shortened by 0 bases and J by 3 bases, with 10 bases between the two germline ends. The germline gives CDR1 SGHVS, CDR2 FQNEAQ. For the CDR3, the DNA is TGTGCCAGCAGCTTAGCAGTAAGCAGGACAGATACGCAGTATTTT. Amino acid sequence: CASSLAVSRTDTQYF.

This clonotype was seen only a few times. The chain links TRBV4-1 to TRBJ2-5; D remains unclear. From germline, CDR1 is MGHRA and CDR2 YSYEKL. The CDR3 is made up of 15 amino acids. Trimming cost V 0 bases and J 2 bases, with 10 bases left between them. The CDR3 DNA reads as TGCGCCAGCAGCCAAGATCTCACTCAACAAGAGACCCAGTACTTC. As protein: CASSQDLTQQETQYF.

This clonotype was seen more than once but under ten times. The chain is built from TRBV18 and TRBJ2-5; a possible D gene is TRBD1 (6 bases). The germline CDR1 and CDR2 sequences are KGHSH and LQKENI. V shed 4 bases and J shed 4 bases, with 16 bases lying between them. The CDR3 contains 15 residues. The CDR3 DNA sequence: TGTGCCAGCTCACGAGGACAGCGAGAGTTAGAGACCCAGTACTTC. Protein: CASSRGQRELETQYF.

The CDR3: CAEGWGPSYNEQFF. The CDR3 DNA sequence: TGTGCCGAAGGATGGGGGCCCTCCTACAATGAGCAGTTCTTC. The chain carries TRBV7-9 and TRBJ2-1; possible D gene TRBD1, 6 bases. The CDR3 contains 14 residues. Germline CDR1 reads SEHNR; CDR2 reads FQNEAQ (reference sequence). V was cut by 11 bases and J by 0 bases, with 14 bases left in between.

Only a few counts were recorded for this clonotype. This chain connects TRBV6-6 to TRBJ2-1; the match to TRBD2 covers 12 bases. Germline lookup yields CDR1 MNHNY and CDR2 SVGAGI (reference sequence). CDR3 length: 14 residues. V gave up 8 bases and J gave up 9 bases; unmatched junction bases: 8. The CDR3 DNA is TGTGCCAGCCTCCTAGCGGGAGGGCAAGGTGAGCAGTTCTTC. Amino acids: CASLLAGGQGEQFF.

V and J are TRBV4-2 and TRBJ1-1; 7 bases are shared with TRBD1. The CDR3 loop spans 17 amino acids. The J segment lost 0 bases and the V segment lost 5 bases, leaving 12 bases of the junction unmatched. CDR1 is LGHNA, CDR2 YNFKEQ, per germline. CDR3 nucleotide sequence: TGTGCCAGCAGCGTCCAAAGCAGGGGGGCTATGAACACTGAAGCTTTCTTT. Translation: CASSVQSRGAMNTEAFF.

The V and J genes are TRBV20-1 and TRBJ2-7; D call uncertain. This CDR3 region has 14 residues. Germline values: CDR1 DFQATT, CDR2 SNEGSKA (reference sequence). Trimming left V 2 bases short and J 1 base short, with 12 bases between. This chain's CDR3 is CSARLDFASYEQYF. CDR3 DNA: TGCAGTGCTAGACTGGATTTTGCGTCCTACGAGCAGTACTTC.

Details on this clonotype: The junction does not match germline at one end; this may be a read error. The V gene is TRBV12-3 or TRBV12-4, the J gene TRBJ1-1, with 8 bases identical to TRBD1. The CDR3 has 12 amino acids. The CDR3 spells CASSATGAEAFF. The CDR3 nucleotides read TGTGCCAGCAGTGCGACAGGGGCTGAGGCTTTCTTT.

The J gene is TRBJ2-3, the V gene TRBV10-3, with D perhaps being TRBD1 or TRBD2 (6 bases each). Between the trimmed V and J ends, which lost 7 bases and 7 bases, there was a span of 21 bases. The CDR3 extends over 15 amino acids. In germline, CDR1 is ENHRY, CDR2 SYGVKD. The CDR3 DNA is TGTGCCATCACCCGGGGGCCCGGGACGTGGAATACGCAGTATTTT. It translates to CAITRGPGTWNTQYF.

This clonotype has more than one count but fewer than ten. The chain combines TRBV18 with TRBJ2-7; D ambiguous. The CDR3 has 13 residues. V shed 0 bases and J shed 7 bases, with 10 bases lying between them. The V gene's germline CDR1 is KGHSH and CDR2 LQKENI. The CDR3 bases are TGTGCCAGCTCACCACCGTCGTTAAAAGAGCAGTACTTC. Translating it yields CASSPPSLKEQYF.

This clonotype occurred many times. The chain combines TRBV27 with TRBJ1-2; D possibly corresponds to TRBD1 (6 bases). Germline CDR1 and CDR2: MNHEY and SMNVEV (reference sequence). This CDR3 spans 14 amino acids. With 6 bases removed from V and 5 bases from J, the gap between germline ends came to 16 bases. CDR3 protein: CASRESGTPYGYTF. The CDR3 nucleotides are TGTGCCAGCAGGGAATCCGGGACACCTTATGGCTACACCTTC.